This TCR beta chain was sequenced in a study of T cells in localized non-small cell lung cancer. Study-wide findings and caveats: Among blood samples, higher T cell density accompanied longer overall survival. Owing to sequencing of a solitary tumor region, heterogeneity cannot be discounted. Appearance in adjacent lung was seen for a median approximately 60 of the top 100 tumor clones. In uninvolved adjacent lung, T cell clonality reached its highest value, exceeding tumor.

The CDR3 totals 19 residues. The germline V gene has CDR1 SEHNR and CDR2 FQNEAQ (reference sequence). V shed 1 base, J shed 4 bases, and the junction held 16 bases outside the gene matches. Comment on this clone: The antigen is unknown.

Some clones are missing from TCRdb's copy, which holds only in-frame ones; the method was immunoSEQ multiplex PCR. This table holds about 41,000 clones, about nine tenths found once. This sequence was found in a female donor of 60 years or more with stage I squamous cell lung carcinoma. The chain employs TRBV7-9 and TRBJ1-1, with TRBD1 identical over 9 bases. Sequencing was performed on peripheral blood, taken before any cancer treatment. The CDR3 bases are TGTGCCAGCAGCTTAGGAGAGTATAGGGGACAGGGAGACAGCACTGAAGCTTTCTTT. Protein product: CASSLGEYRGQGDSTEAFF.